The next 4 T cell receptor beta chains were all read from a single sample in a study of cytomegalovirus exposure and HLA in healthy donors. The PCR used 60 Vbeta and 13 Jbeta primers. Profiling relied on immunoSEQ multiplex PCR, and the TCRdb table lists in-frame clones only, not all of them. The table lists around 78,000 clones, 84% of them singletons. The sample comprised PBMCs. All receptors come from a woman aged 50 to 60 in good health and CMV-seronegative.

The J gene is TRBJ1-2, the V gene TRBV18; D gene unclear. Deletions cut 5 bases from V and 3 bases from J, with 10 bases between. Germline V gene lookup returns CDR1 KGHSH and CDR2 LQKENI. The CDR3 runs to 13 residues. The CDR3 nucleotides read TGTGCCAGCTCAGAGGGTAGAGACTATGGCTACACCTTC. It specifies CASSEGRDYGYTF.

The chain carries TRBV9 and TRBJ1-1; TRBD1 is a possible D gene (5 bases). The germline V gene has CDR1 SGDLS and CDR2 YYNGEE. CDR3 size: 15 residues. Trimming removed 0 bases from V and 0 bases from J, with 9 bases in between. In nucleotides, the CDR3 is TGTGCCAGCAGCGTAGATCCAGGGATGAACACTGAAGCTTTCTTT. Translated, it gives CASSVDPGMNTEAFF.

The chain carries TRBV27 and TRBJ1-5, with D possibly matching TRBD1 (5 bases). Looked up from germline, CDR1 is MNHEY and CDR2 is SMNVEV (reference sequence). Deletions cut 6 bases from V and 2 bases from J, with 11 bases between. This CDR3 contains 14 residues. CDR3 loop: CASSRSGGNQPQHF. In DNA form, the CDR3 reads TGTGCCAGCAGCCGGTCGGGGGGCAATCAGCCCCAGCATTTT.

This rearrangement joins TRBV7-9 to TRBJ2-3; 9 nucleotides agree with TRBD1. Germline trimming cut 5 bases from V and 2 bases from J; bases unmatched to any gene: 14. Germline-derived CDR1 and CDR2 are SEHNR and FQNEAQ (reference sequence). CDR3 length: 18 residues. This chain's CDR3 is CASSPTRPDRGFTDTQYF. DNA for the CDR3: TGTGCCAGCAGCCCGACCCGGCCGGACAGGGGATTCACAGATACGCAGTATTTT.